The present T cell receptor beta chain was sequenced within a study of blood T cell repertoires in COVID-19. On the study more broadly: Cohort 3 recovered donors had two negative PCRs, clearance, or symptom resolution.

The CDR3 runs to 13 residues. The ends lost 3 bases at V and 8 bases at J; junction bases unmatched: 3. CDR1 and CDR2 (germline): KGHDR, SFDVKD. Only in-frame clones appear in the TCRdb table, and some are missing; sequencing was by immunoSEQ multiplex PCR. This sample has 330,000 or so clones, with about 87% found just once. The rearrangement uses TRBV24-1 and TRBJ2-7; TRBD1 agrees at 10 bases. The receptor was derived from a middle-aged man in a cohort exposed to, infected with or recovered from COVID-19 (not recorded which). The sequenced material came from PBMCs or T cells enriched from blood (not recorded which). The CDR3, as DNA: TGTGCCACCAGTGATCTGACAGGGGGCAAGCAGTACTTC. It codes for CATSDLTGGKQYF.